The rows below give T cell receptor beta chains drawn from one sample of a study of blood T cell repertoires in COVID-19. Profiling relied on immunoSEQ multiplex PCR, and the TCRdb table lists in-frame clones only, not all of them. The table records tens of thousands of clones, about four fifths of them present only once. The material sequenced was peripheral blood. These receptor sequences come from a woman in her 70s with acute or convalescent COVID-19. Each CDR3 is given with its conserved first and last residue. Each record gives: clone size, D gene, V gene, J gene, CDR3 DNA, CDR3 protein. A D gene is named only where the DNA matches it firmly. Clone sizes are given selectively: once, few, many, or a class where the clone is expanded.

few	-	TRBV12-3/TRBV12-4	TRBJ1-5	TGTGCCAGCAGCAATCGGGGTCAGCCCCAGCATTTT	CASSNRGQPQHF
few	-	TRBV2	TRBJ2-1	TGTGCCAGCAGTGTACCGCGGCAGTCCTACAATGAGCAGTTCTTC	CASSVPRQSYNEQFF
few	TRBD1	TRBV19	TRBJ1-1	TGTGCCAGTAGTCCGACAGGGGCCCTCAACACTGAAGCTTTCTTT	CASSPTGALNTEAFF
once	-	TRBV11-2	TRBJ2-7	TGTGCCAGCGGCCTTAGCGATGGCGGGCCTTACGAGCAGTACTTC	CASGLSDGGPYEQYF
-	-	TRBV28	TRBJ2-1	TGTGCCAGCAGTCAAAACAGTCCCGAGCAGTTCTTC	CASSQNSPEQFF
-	-	TRBV14	TRBJ2-3	TGTGCCAGCAGTCATACAACAGATACGCAGTATTTT	CASSHTTDTQYF
-	-	TRBV19	TRBJ1-6	TGTGCCAGTAGTAAGACAGGAGAGAATTCACCCCTCCACTTT	CASSKTGENSPLHF
-	-	TRBV6-5	TRBJ1-1	TGTGCCAGCAGTTACACTTACAACACTGAAGCTTTCTTT	CASSYTYNTEAFF
-	TRBD1	TRBV6-2/TRBV6-3	TRBJ2-2	TGTGCCAGCAGTGATAGGGGGCCCGACACCGGGGAGCTGTTTTTT	CASSDRGPDTGELFF
-	-	TRBV28	TRBJ1-3	TGTGCCAGCACTGGGGAGGATAGGGCCTCTGGAAACACCATATATTTT	CASTGEDRASGNTIYF
-	-	TRBV2	TRBJ2-1	TGTGCCAGCAGTGGGACTATTGAGCAGTTCTTC	CASSGTIEQFF
-	-	TRBV25-1	TRBJ2-5	TGTGCCAGCAGTGAATCTCGTTGGGGGCGGCACCAAGAGACCCAGTACTTC	CASSESRWGRHQETQYF
-	-	TRBV11-3	TRBJ2-3	TGTGCCAGCAGTCGCCAAGGGGCGGATACGCAGTATTTT	CASSRQGADTQYF
-	-	TRBV19	TRBJ1-5	TGTGCCAGTAGTCGGGACACAGATCAGCCCCAGCATTTT	CASSRDTDQPQHF
-	-	TRBV4-1	TRBJ2-3	TGCGCCAGCAGCCAAGCCTACCTCACAGATACGCAGTATTTT	CASSQAYLTDTQYF
-	TRBD1	TRBV3-1/TRBV3-2	TRBJ1-4	TGTGCCAGCAGCCAAGACGCCCCACTCGGGACAGGGGATGAAAAACTGTTTTTT	CASSQDAPLGTGDEKLFF
-	-	TRBV5-1	TRBJ1-2	TGCGCCAGCAGCACCGGGTCAGGGCCGATGCGAGGGGAGGGGGACTATGGCTACACCTTC	CASSTGSGPMRGEGDYGYTF
-	TRBD1	TRBV10-3	TRBJ1-6	TGTGCCATCCAATCGCAGGGGGATAATTCACCCCTCCACTTT	CAIQSQGDNSPLHF
-	TRBD1	TRBV5-4	TRBJ2-1	TGTGCCAGCAGCCTGACAGGGCACGATGGAAACTCCTACAATGAGCAGTTCTTC	CASSLTGHDGNSYNEQFF
-	-	TRBV12-5	TRBJ2-5	TGTGCTAGTGGTTTGTCTATACAAGAGACCCAGTACTTC	CASGLSIQETQYF
-	-	TRBV20-1	TRBJ1-1	TGCAGTGCTAGTGAACGGGCGGGTACTGAAGCTTTCTTT	CSASERAGTEAFF
-	-	TRBV5-1	TRBJ2-7	TGCGCCAGCAGCGGGCAGAGCTCCTACGAGCAGTACTTC	CASSGQSSYEQYF
once	-	TRBV20-1	TRBJ1-2	TGCAGTGCCCCGAGGGGAGGTGGCTACACCTTC	CSAPRGGGYTF
-	TRBD1	TRBV30	TRBJ1-1	TGTGCCTGGAGGAACGACAGGGATGAAGCTTTCTTT	CAWRNDRDEAFF
-	-	TRBV5-1	TRBJ2-1	TGCGCCAGCAGCTTGCGAACTACCGGGGGCAATGAGCAGTTCTTC	CASSLRTTGGNEQFF
-	-	TRBV6-2/TRBV6-3	TRBJ1-2	TGTGCCAGCAGTTTAAACGACAGATTCTATGGCTACACCTTC	CASSLNDRFYGYTF
-	TRBD1	TRBV7-2	TRBJ1-3	TGTGCCAGCAGCATTCTCCCGGGACAGGGCCCCAATCACATATATTTT	CASSILPGQGPNHIYF
-	-	TRBV19	TRBJ1-1	TGTGCCAGTAGTATCTCACAGTCCACTGAAGCTTTCTTT	CASSISQSTEAFF
-	-	TRBV21-1	TRBJ2-7	TGTGCCAGCAGCAAGGGGGGGCAGGGCTACGAGCAGTACTTC	CASSKGGQGYEQYF
-	TRBD1	TRBV30	TRBJ2-7	TGTGCCTGGAGTGCAGGGAGGACAGGGGATTACGAGCAGTACTTC	CAWSAGRTGDYEQYF
-	-	TRBV4-3	TRBJ1-2	TGCGCCAGCTCCTCAGGCCCGGGCTGGGGGGATGGCTACACCTTC	CASSSGPGWGDGYTF
-	-	TRBV29-1	TRBJ2-7	TGCAGCGCAGCTGAACAGGGACCTGGGCAGTACTTC	CSAAEQGPGQYF
-	TRBD1	TRBV19	TRBJ1-1	TGTGCCAGTAGTCCGGGACAGTCGAACACTGAAGCTTTCTTT	CASSPGQSNTEAFF
-	-	TRBV28	TRBJ1-5	TGTGCCAGCAGTTCGCACCGGGAGAGAGGCAATCAGCCCCAGCATTTT	CASSSHRERGNQPQHF
-	-	TRBV5-1	TRBJ2-3	TGCGCCAGCGAGCCCTCTCAAGGGAGAAGCACAGATACGCAGTATTTT	CASEPSQGRSTDTQYF